One and the same sample provided the 5 T cell receptor beta chains below, sequenced in a study of shared clonotypes between healthy human individuals. It was CD45RO-negative cells, positively selected for CCR7, that made up naive CD8 cells, with terminally differentiated effector memory CD45RA+ cells excluded. Profiling relied on immunoSEQ multiplex PCR, and the TCRdb table lists in-frame clones only, not all of them. The sample has approximately 720,000 clones; approximately 90% are singletons. Sequencing was done on a sample of naive CD8+ T cells sorted from blood. The source is a man aged 25-45 years in good health.

This sequence joins TRBV25-1 and TRBJ2-1; TRBD2 agrees at 11 bases. CDR1 is MGHDK, CDR2 SYGVNS, per germline. CDR3 length: 14 residues. Trimming cost V 4 bases and J 7 bases; bases outside gene matches: 3. CDR3 coding DNA: TGTGCCAGCAGTGCTAGCGGGAGGATTAATGAGCAGTTCTTC. This gives the protein CASSASGRINEQFF.

The chain is built from TRBV29-1 and TRBJ1-1; D is unresolved. Trimming took 5 bases from V and 10 from J, leaving 14 bases between them. The CDR3 consists of 11 residues. The germline gives CDR1 SQVTM, CDR2 ANQGSEA. CDR3 protein: CSVPVPVGAFF. CDR3 DNA sequence: TGCAGCGTTCCTGTCCCGGTGGGAGCTTTCTTT.

The V and J genes are TRBV2 and TRBJ2-1; a weak D match, TRBD1 (5 bases). Trimming left V 9 bases short and J 2 bases short, with 11 bases between. In germline, CDR1 is SNHLY, CDR2 FYNNEI. This CDR3 spans 13 amino acids. The CDR3 protein is CASLGATYNEQFF. The CDR3 nucleotides read TGTGCCAGTCTAGGGGCCACCTACAATGAGCAGTTCTTC.

Regarding this clone: This same CDR3 is encoded by further DNA sequences in the sample. This chain uses TRBV7-9 with TRBJ2-1; D is unresolved. Trimming left V 0 bases short and J 6 bases short, with 6 bases between. This CDR3 contains 13 residues. Germline values: CDR1 SEHNR, CDR2 FQNEAQ (reference sequence). The CDR3 region is CASSLALGNEQFF. The CDR3, as DNA: TGTGCCAGCAGCTTAGCTCTGGGCAATGAGCAGTTCTTC. The variable domain in full, with the rest retrieved from reference TRBV7-9 and TRBJ2-1, is DTGVSQNPRHKITKRGQNVTFRCDPISEHNRLYWYRQTLGQGPEFLTYFQNEAQLEKSRLLSDRFSAERPKGSFSTLEIQRTEQGDSAMYLCASSLALGNEQFFGPGTRLTVL.

Note on this clone: Within the sample, other DNA sequences also encode this same CDR3. The chain joins TRBV6-5 to TRBJ2-1; the match to TRBD2 covers 13 bases. Germline V gene lookup returns CDR1 MNHEY and CDR2 SVGAGI. This CDR3 region has 15 residues. Unmatched junction bases numbered 2, after V lost 2 bases and J lost 7 bases. In DNA form, the CDR3 reads TGTGCCAGCAGTTACGGGACTAGCGGGGTTAATGAGCAGTTCTTC. It translates to CASSYGTSGVNEQFF.